This section outlines one T cell receptor (beta chain) sequence together with its context. Its antigen is as yet unknown. This sample stems from a study of monozygotic twins with inflammatory bowel disease. Eight separate reactions for every sample produced the cDNA. TCRdb reprocessed the 5' RACE reads; each CDR3 protein has one entry and no DNA is given. This table holds 150,000 to 200,000 distinct CDR3 sequences. From germline, CDR1 is SQVTM and CDR2 ANQGSEA. CDR3 size: 13 residues. Notes on the study in general: Repertoire similarity did not separate concordant from discordant twins, possibly from limited power. The existence of one strong signal or clonotype linked to IBD lacked support.

What was sequenced was blood. The origin of this receptor is a human donor with ulcerative colitis or Crohn's disease, or a healthy co-twin of an affected twin (not recorded which). The rearrangement uses TRBV29-1 and TRBJ1-2. CDR3 sequence: CSVGLGMDYGYTF.